These T cell receptor beta chains were read from a single sample in a study of control samples from healthy donors and cancer patients. Assay: immunoSEQ multiplex PCR; the TCRdb copy retains only in-frame clones and omits some. The sample includes around 93,000 clones, around 88% of them seen just once. The material sequenced was blood. The source is a man aged 25 to 40 in good health. Each CDR3 is given with its conserved first and last residue. A D gene is named only where the DNA matches it firmly. Clone size is not always given. Where it is, it says once, few, many or a class for expanded clones.

J gene,clone size,D gene,V gene,CDR3 protein,CDR3 DNA
TRBJ2-5,NA,TRBD2,TRBV19,CASSSDFRLAAQETQYF,TGTGCCAGTAGTAGCGATTTTCGGCTAGCGGCCCAAGAGACCCAGTACTTC
TRBJ1-1,NA,NA,TRBV19,CASSMGTENTEAFF,TGTGCCAGTAGTATGGGGACCGAGAACACTGAAGCTTTCTTT
TRBJ2-2,NA,NA,TRBV5-6,CASSPPNTGELFF,TGTGCCAGCAGCCCTCCCAACACCGGGGAGCTGTTTTTT
TRBJ1-6,NA,NA,TRBV4-1,CASSQGAGGLGNSPLHF,TGCGCCAGCAGCCAAGGGGCTGGAGGTCTGGGGAATTCACCCCTCCACTTT
TRBJ1-1,NA,NA,TRBV4-1,CASGGWGTNTEAFF,TGCGCCAGCGGGGGCTGGGGGACGAACACTGAAGCTTTCTTT
TRBJ2-1,NA,NA,TRBV2,CASKLLLYNEQFF,TGTGCCAGCAAACTACTTTTATACAATGAGCAGTTCTTC
TRBJ2-2,NA,NA,TRBV19,CASSIVPSGTGELFF,TGTGCCAGTAGTATAGTTCCAAGCGGGACCGGGGAGCTGTTTTTT
TRBJ2-3,NA,TRBD1,TRBV9,CASSAVDRGVSESTDTQYF,TGTGCCAGCAGCGCGGTAGACAGGGGCGTTAGCGAGAGCACAGATACGCAGTATTTT
TRBJ2-3,NA,NA,TRBV12-3/TRBV12-4,CASIRESDTQYF,TGTGCCAGCATCCGGGAGTCAGATACGCAGTATTTT
TRBJ1-1,NA,TRBD1,TRBV4-3,CASSQGQGAMNTEAFF,TGCGCCAGCAGCCAAGGACAGGGCGCCATGAACACTGAAGCTTTCTTT
TRBJ2-6,NA,NA,TRBV9,CASSVGPANSGANVLTF,TGTGCCAGCAGCGTAGGGCCAGCTAACTCTGGGGCCAACGTCCTGACTTTC
TRBJ1-1,NA,TRBD1,TRBV27,CASRPDRGRGEAFF,TGTGCCAGCAGGCCCGACAGGGGGCGAGGTGAAGCTTTCTTT
TRBJ1-1,NA,TRBD1,TRBV3-1/TRBV3-2,CASRSGQGVGTEAFF,TGTGCCAGCAGATCAGGACAGGGGGTAGGGACTGAAGCTTTCTTT
TRBJ1-1,NA,NA,TRBV19,CASGTLMNTEAFF,TGTGCCAGTGGAACACTCATGAACACTGAAGCTTTCTTT
TRBJ2-1,NA,TRBD2,TRBV18,CASSPIGGNEQFF,TGTGCCAGCTCACCGATCGGGGGGAATGAGCAGTTCTTC
TRBJ2-7,NA,TRBD2,TRBV7-2,CASSKGTSGRVYEQYF,TGTGCCAGCAGCAAAGGGACTAGCGGGAGGGTCTACGAGCAGTACTTC
TRBJ2-1,NA,TRBD2,TRBV14,CASSPPKAGVTSSYNEQFF,TGTGCCAGCAGCCCCCCAAAAGCGGGAGTGACAAGCTCCTACAATGAGCAGTTCTTC
TRBJ1-1,few,NA,TRBV11-2,CASSLEWGARNTEAFF,TGTGCCAGCAGCTTAGAATGGGGGGCTCGGAACACTGAAGCTTTCTTT
TRBJ2-1,NA,NA,TRBV24-1,CATSDPRSSYNEQFF,TGTGCCACCAGTGATCCTAGGAGCTCCTACAATGAGCAGTTCTTC
TRBJ2-2,NA,TRBD2,TRBV6-6,CASSSGSHAGELFF,TGTGCCAGCAGTAGCGGGAGCCACGCCGGGGAGCTGTTTTTT
TRBJ1-4,once,NA,TRBV9,CASSVVGEDEKLFF,TGTGCCAGCAGCGTAGTAGGGGAGGATGAAAAACTGTTTTTT
TRBJ2-7,NA,TRBD1,TRBV7-9,CASSSPTGVAAISYEQYF,TGTGCCAGCAGCTCACCCACAGGGGTGGCGGCGATTTCATACGAGCAGTACTTC
TRBJ1-4,NA,TRBD1,TRBV4-1,CASSTGGSGEKLFF,TGCGCCAGCAGCACAGGGGGCTCGGGGGAAAAACTGTTTTTT
TRBJ2-6,NA,TRBD1,TRBV19,CASTNRQGALTGANVLTF,TGTGCCAGTACCAACAGGCAGGGGGCGCTGACTGGGGCCAACGTCCTGACTTTC
TRBJ2-2,NA,NA,TRBV7-9,CASSFVLASAGAGELFF,TGTGCCAGCAGCTTTGTGTTAGCGTCAGCGGGCGCCGGGGAGCTGTTTTTT
TRBJ1-1,once,NA,TRBV5-1,CASSKGQPGMTEAFF,TGCGCCAGCAGCAAAGGACAGCCCGGTATGACTGAAGCTTTCTTT
TRBJ2-5,NA,NA,TRBV5-1,CASSLGLVEETQYF,TGCGCCAGCAGCTTAGGTTTGGTAGAAGAGACCCAGTACTTC